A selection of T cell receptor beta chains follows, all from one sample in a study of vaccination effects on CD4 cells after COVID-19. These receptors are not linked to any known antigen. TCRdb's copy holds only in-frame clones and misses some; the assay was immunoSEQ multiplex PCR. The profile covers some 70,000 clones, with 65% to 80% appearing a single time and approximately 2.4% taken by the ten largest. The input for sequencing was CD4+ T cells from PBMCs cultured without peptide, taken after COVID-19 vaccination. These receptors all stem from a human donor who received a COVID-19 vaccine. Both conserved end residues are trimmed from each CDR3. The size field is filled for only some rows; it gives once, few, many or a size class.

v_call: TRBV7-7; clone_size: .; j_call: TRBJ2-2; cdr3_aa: ASSPSRGTGVAGELF
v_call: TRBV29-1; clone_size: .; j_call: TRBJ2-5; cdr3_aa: SVEVGTGLETQY
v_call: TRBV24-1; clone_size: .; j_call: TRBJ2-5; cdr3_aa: ATSDLAGETQETQY
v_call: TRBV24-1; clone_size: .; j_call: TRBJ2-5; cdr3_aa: ATIKRRYAGEGETQY
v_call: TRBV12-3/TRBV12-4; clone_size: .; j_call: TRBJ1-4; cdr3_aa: ASSHSTGALLF
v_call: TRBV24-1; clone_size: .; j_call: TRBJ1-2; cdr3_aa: ATSDSANYGYT
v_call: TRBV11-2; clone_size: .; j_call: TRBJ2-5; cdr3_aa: ASSLVQKETQY
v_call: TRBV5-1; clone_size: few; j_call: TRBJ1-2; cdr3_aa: ASSLLPGGGYT
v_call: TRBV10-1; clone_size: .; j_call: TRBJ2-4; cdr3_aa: ASSESGTGDGIQY
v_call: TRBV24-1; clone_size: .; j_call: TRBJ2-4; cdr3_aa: ATSDWRRHIQY
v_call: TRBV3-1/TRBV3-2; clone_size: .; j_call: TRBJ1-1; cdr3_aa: ASSQAEGNTEAF
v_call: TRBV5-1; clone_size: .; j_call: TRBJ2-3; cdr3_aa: ASRLAGVADTQY
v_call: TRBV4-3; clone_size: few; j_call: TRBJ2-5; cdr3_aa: ASSRRDSQETQY
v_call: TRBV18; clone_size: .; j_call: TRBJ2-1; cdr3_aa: ASSGGNYNEQF
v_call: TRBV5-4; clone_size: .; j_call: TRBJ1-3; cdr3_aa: ASSWGGQLTPGNTIY
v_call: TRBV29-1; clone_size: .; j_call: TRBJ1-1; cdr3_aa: SGVTPLATEAF
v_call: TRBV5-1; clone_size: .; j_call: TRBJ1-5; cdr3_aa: ASSLVPAATNQPQH
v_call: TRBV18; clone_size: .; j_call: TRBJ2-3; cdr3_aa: ASSPFQRGTGTDTQY
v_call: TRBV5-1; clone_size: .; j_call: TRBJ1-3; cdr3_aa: ASSFTGATGNTIY
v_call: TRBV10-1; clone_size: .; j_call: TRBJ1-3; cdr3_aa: ASRPTGMNTIY
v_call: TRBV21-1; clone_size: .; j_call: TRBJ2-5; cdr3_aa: ASSKGQGASGTQY
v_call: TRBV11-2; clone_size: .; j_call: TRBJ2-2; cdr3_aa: ASSPGLAGGLTGELF
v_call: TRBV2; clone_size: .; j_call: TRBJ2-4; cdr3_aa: ASTEGQGQY
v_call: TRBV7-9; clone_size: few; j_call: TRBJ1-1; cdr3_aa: ASSFGRINTEAF
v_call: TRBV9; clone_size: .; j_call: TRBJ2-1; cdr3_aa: ASSVEGDPYNEQF
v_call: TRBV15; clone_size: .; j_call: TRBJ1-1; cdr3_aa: ATSRGGGVPTEAF
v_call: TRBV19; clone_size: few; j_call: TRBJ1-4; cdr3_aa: ASSPRPANEKLF
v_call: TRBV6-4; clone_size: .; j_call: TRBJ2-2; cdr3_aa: ASSQQLGDTGELF
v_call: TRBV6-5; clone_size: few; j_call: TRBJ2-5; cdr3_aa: ASRHLAGETQY
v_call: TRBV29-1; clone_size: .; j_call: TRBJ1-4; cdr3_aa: SVGRTGTNEKLF
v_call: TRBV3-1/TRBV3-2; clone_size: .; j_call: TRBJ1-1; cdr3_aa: ASSHSGAMNTEAF
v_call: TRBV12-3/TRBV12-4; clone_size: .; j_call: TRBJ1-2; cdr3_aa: ASRITGTDGYT
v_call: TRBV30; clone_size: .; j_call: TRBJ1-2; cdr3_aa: AWRRGRLDYGYT
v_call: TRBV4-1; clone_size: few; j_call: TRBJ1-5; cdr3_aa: ASSQDERGQPQH
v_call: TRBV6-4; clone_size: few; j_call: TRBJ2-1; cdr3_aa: ASARDRAFDEQF
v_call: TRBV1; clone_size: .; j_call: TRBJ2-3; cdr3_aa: TSSHSRLSSTDTQY
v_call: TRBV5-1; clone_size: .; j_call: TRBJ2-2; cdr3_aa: ASRSGTGSPGELF
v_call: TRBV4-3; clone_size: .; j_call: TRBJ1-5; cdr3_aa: ASSQELVQPQH
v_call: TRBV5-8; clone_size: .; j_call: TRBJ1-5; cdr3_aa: ASSVDGDQPQH
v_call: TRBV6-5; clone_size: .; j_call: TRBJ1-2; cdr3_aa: ASSPSTYYGYT
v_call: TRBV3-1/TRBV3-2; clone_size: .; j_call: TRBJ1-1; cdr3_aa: ASSQDTPMNTEAF
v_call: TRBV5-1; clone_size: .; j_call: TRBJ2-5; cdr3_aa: ASSPEETQY
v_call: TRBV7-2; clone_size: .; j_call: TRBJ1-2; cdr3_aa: ASSLGGNYGYT
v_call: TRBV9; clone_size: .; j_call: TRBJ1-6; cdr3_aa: ASSVGQGNSPLH
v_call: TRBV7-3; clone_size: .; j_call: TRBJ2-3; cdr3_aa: ASSPRAGGVTQY
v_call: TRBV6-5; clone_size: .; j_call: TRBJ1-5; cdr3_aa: ASSFRQFNQPQH
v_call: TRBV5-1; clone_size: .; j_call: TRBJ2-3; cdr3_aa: ASSSRTYTDTQY
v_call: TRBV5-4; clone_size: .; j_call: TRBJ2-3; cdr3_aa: ASSPGTSGGEDTQY
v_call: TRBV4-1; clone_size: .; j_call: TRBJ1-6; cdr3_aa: ASSQATGRSPLH
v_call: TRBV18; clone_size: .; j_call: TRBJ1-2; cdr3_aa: ASSPGQGGYYGYT
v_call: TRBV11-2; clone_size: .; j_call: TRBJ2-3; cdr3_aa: ASSSLRTDTQY
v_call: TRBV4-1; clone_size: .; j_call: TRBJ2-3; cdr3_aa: ASSQGFSGGSTDTQY
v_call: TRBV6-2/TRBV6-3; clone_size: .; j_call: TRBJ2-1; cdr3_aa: ASSFGTAYNEQF
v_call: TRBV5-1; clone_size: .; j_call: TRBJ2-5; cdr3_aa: ASSLAPGRETQY